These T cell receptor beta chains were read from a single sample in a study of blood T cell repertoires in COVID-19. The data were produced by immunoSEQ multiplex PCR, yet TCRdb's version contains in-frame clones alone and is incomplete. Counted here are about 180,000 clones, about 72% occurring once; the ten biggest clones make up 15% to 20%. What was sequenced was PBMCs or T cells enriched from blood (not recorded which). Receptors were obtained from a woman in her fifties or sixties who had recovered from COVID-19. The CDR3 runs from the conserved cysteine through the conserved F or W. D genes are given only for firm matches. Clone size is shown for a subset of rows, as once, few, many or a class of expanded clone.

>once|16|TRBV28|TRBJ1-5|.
TGTGCCAGCAGTCCCCGGCTGGGGCGGCTGAATCAGCCCCAGCATTTT
CASSPRLGRLNQPQHF
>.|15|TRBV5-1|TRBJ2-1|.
TGCGCCAGCAGCTTGACGGGAGTCTCCAACAATGAGCAGTTCTTC
CASSLTGVSNNEQFF
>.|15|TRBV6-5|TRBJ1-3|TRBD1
TGTGCCAGCAGCGCCGGACAGGGGTATGGAAACACCATATATTTT
CASSAGQGYGNTIYF
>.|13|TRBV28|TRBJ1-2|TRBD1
TGTGCCAGCAGGCGGGACAGTAACTATGGCTACACCTTC
CASRRDSNYGYTF
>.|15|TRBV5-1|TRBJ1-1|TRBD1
TGCGCCAGCAGATCAGGGGGCCGGCTTGACACTGAAGCTTTCTTT
CASRSGGRLDTEAFF
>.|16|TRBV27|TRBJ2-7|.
TGTGCCAGCAGTTTAGAAGGGGTAATTCCCGACTACGAGCAGTACTTC
CASSLEGVIPDYEQYF
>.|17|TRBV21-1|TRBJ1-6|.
TGTGCCAGCAGCATCGCTTCCGGGACAGGGGTTCGTTCACCCCTCCACTTT
CASSIASGTGVRSPLHF
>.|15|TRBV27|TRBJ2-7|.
TGTGCCAGCAGTTTAAGGGGGTGGGGGTCCTACGAGCAGTACTTC
CASSLRGWGSYEQYF
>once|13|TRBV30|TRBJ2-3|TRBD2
TGTGCCTGGGGAGCGGGAGTGGCGGATACGCAGTATTTT
CAWGAGVADTQYF
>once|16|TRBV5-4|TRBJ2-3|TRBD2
TGTGCCAGCAGCCCCAGACTAGCGGGAGGCTCAGATACGCAGTATTTT
CASSPRLAGGSDTQYF
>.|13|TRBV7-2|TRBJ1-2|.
TGTGCCAGCAGCGGTGGGACTCTCTATGGCTACACCTTC
CASSGGTLYGYTF
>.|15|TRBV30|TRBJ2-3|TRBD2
TGTGCCGGGGGGGGGAGCGGGAGTCGGGCAGATACGCAGTATTTT
CAGGGSGSRADTQYF
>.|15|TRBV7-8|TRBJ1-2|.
TGTGCCAGCAGCTTTAGGACAGTCAGCGGCTATGGCTACACCTTC
CASSFRTVSGYGYTF
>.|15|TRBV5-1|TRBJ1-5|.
TGCGCCAGCAGCTTGTTTGCTGGAGGCAATCAGCCCCAGCATTTT
CASSLFAGGNQPQHF
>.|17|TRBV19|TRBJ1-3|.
TGTGCCAGTAGAAATATTCTCGGACTGAGCTCTGGAAACACCATATATTTT
CASRNILGLSSGNTIYF
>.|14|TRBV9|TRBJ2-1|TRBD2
TGTGCCAGCAGCGTAGCGGGAGGGCCCCATGAGCAGTTCTTC
CASSVAGGPHEQFF
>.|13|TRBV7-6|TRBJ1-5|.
TGTGCCAGCAGCCCAGCGGCAGATCAGCCCCAGCATTTT
CASSPAADQPQHF
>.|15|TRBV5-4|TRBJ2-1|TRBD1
TGTGCCAGCAGCTTTAGACAGGGGGACAACAATGAGCAGTTCTTC
CASSFRQGDNNEQFF
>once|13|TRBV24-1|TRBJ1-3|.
TGTGCCGCCGCGTCAGGGGTGGAAAACACCATATATTTT
CAAASGVENTIYF
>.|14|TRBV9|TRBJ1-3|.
TGTGCCAGCAGCGTACTTCAGTCTGGAAACACCATATATTTT
CASSVLQSGNTIYF
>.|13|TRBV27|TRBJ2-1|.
TGTGCCAGCACCGGGGAACTGGCCCACTTAAGGTTCTTC
CASTGELAHLRFF
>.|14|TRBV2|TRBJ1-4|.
TGTGCCAGCAGTGAAGGAGGTGCGGGCGAAAAACTGTTTTTT
CASSEGGAGEKLFF